The T cell receptor beta chain under discussion was sequenced for a study of T-cell memory formation after mild COVID-19 (dated by TCRdb to the early 2020s). At the level of the whole study: Most TCR sequence clusters were specific to one of the two donors. In a couple of donors, T-cell clones that expanded and contracted after mild COVID-19 were followed by sequencing TCRalpha and TCRbeta repertoires longitudinally. Two young, previously healthy adult volunteers, one female and one male, were included in the cohort.

Data came from an Illumina NovaSeq 6000. Using 5'RACE with constant-segment primers, TCRalpha and TCRbeta cDNA libraries were constructed, with sample barcodes and unique molecular identifiers added in the process. RNA was extracted from every sample with Trizol reagent. Library amplification was performed in two PCR steps, and a second sample barcode and Illumina TruSeq adapters were introduced in the second step. Sequencing of libraries was performed on an Illumina NovaSeq with 2 x 150 bp paired-end reads. For the original study's pipeline: With migec v1.2.7, reads were demultiplexed and then collapsed into UMI-guided consensus sequences. With mixcr v2.1.11, UMI consensuses were aligned to TRA and TRB V and J templates and assembled into clonotypes. Expanded or contracted clonotypes were those called significant by both edgeR and NoisET, with noise models trained on biological replicates. For edgeR calls, the thresholds were a false discovery rate-adjusted p below 0.01 and a log2 fold-change of 1. As an exploratory analysis of dynamics, PCA with hierarchical clustering was applied to max-normalized trajectories of the 1000 most abundant clonotypes. Separately sequenced CD4+ and CD8+ repertoires were used to assign a CD4 or CD8 phenotype to each responding clone. TCRdb itself trimmed the public reads at Q25 with fastp, ran MiXCR and retained productive beta chains. One record per CDR3 amino acid sequence lists the most common genes and DNA. These V and J calls are TCRdb output, not the study's own analysis. The sample data list about 350,000 distinct CDR3 sequences, and roughly 15% of these were observed just once. Around a fifth of the sample comes from the top ten.

Ficoll-Paque density gradient centrifugation was the method used to isolate PBMCs. Points the paper makes about the study in general: Some responding clones were found in pre-infection memory, which suggests that pre-existing cross-reactive memory T cells took part in the SARS-CoV-2 response. Contracting CD4+ clones turned up mainly in the CM and EM memory subsets, whereas EMRA was where CD8+ clones were enriched. Balanced CD4/CD8 phenotypes were observed for clones contracting from day 15 to 85, whereas a bias towards CD4+ was observed for a second wave of clones expanding from day 15 to 37. Only two mild cases were covered in the study, and larger cohorts including severe cases with pre-infection samples were considered necessary. Whether the second-wave clones peaking on day 37 were SARS-CoV-2 specific was not confirmed.

This clonotype was seen a few times. The target of this receptor is not known. Per-nucleotide qualities are absent, and no much larger clonotype sits a single base away. The sequencing sample was made of PBMCs or a T cell subset sorted from them (not recorded which). The sequence came from a young man who had mild COVID-19 (a few samples of this study predate the infection). The sample titles of this study are shuffled in the database, so cell type and time point are left out; the donor was told from shared clones.

The encoded CDR3 is CASSSLGVWGSSYEQYV. The DNA is as follows: TGTGCCAGCAGTTCCTTAGGGGTCTGGGGTTCGTCTTACGAGCAGTACGTC. The V gene is TRBV28 and the J gene is TRBJ2-7, and the D gene may be TRBD1, 5 bases matching. CDR1 and CDR2 were assigned from the germline V gene as MDHEN and SYDVKM. V is pared back by 4 bases and J by 4 bases, with 23 bases lying between the germline termini. The CDR3 starts with the cysteine, ends with the valine, and has 17 residues. The entry retains the CDR3 DNA only, 51 bases that are in frame from base 1.